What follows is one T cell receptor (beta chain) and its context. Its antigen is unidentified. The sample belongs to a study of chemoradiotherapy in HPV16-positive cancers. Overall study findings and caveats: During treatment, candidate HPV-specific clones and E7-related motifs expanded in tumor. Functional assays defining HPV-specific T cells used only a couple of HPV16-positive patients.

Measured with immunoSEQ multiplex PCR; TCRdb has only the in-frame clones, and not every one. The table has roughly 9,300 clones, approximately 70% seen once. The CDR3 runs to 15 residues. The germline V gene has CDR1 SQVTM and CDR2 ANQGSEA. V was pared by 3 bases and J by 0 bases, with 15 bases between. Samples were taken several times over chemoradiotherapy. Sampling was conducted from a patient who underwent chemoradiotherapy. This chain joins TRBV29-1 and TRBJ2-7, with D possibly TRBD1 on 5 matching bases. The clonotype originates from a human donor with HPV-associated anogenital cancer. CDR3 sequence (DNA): TGCAGCGTTGAGGGCGGTAGGGGAAGCTCCTACGAGCAGTACTTC. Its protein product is CSVEGGRGSSYEQYF.